A selection of T cell receptor beta chains follows, all from one sample in a study of response to subunit inactivated influenza vaccine. TCRdb reanalysed the RT-PCR reads using MiXCR and keeps one entry per CDR3 protein. The profile shows almost 250,000 distinct CDR3 sequences, more than 10% of them singletons. The specimen comprised non-naive T cells sorted from PBMCs, sampled less than 15 days before vaccination. The receptors shown here come from a man aged 50 to 60 who received an inactivated influenza vaccine. CDR3s include the opening cysteine and the closing phenylalanine or tryptophan. D genes are given only for firm matches. Clone size is shown for a subset of rows, as once, few, many or a class of expanded clone.

V gene,J gene,D gene,clone size,CDR3 DNA,CDR3 protein
TRBV5-8,TRBJ2-1,NA,many,TGTGCCAGCAGCTCCGGACTGGTCAATGAGCAGTTCTTC,CASSSGLVNEQFF
TRBV28,TRBJ1-6,NA,NA,TGTGCCAGCAGTCACAGATACCCCCTCCACTTT,CASSHRYPLHF
TRBV20-1,TRBJ2-1,NA,NA,TGCAGTGCTATGGGCTCGGGGGCGTCCTACAATGAGCAGTTCTTC,CSAMGSGASYNEQFF
TRBV20-1,TRBJ1-2,TRBD1,NA,TGCAGTGCTAGTCCGGGACAGATTAACTATGGCTACACCTTC,CSASPGQINYGYTF
TRBV20-1,TRBJ2-1,TRBD2,NA,TGCAGTTCCTACCAGCCTAGCGGGAGGGCCCGGGAGCAGTTCTTC,CSSYQPSGRAREQFF
TRBV5-4,TRBJ2-7,TRBD1,NA,TGTGCCAGCAGTTCCCCGGGACAGGGGACCAGCGAGCAGTACTTC,CASSSPGQGTSEQYF
TRBV4-2,TRBJ1-1,TRBD1,many,TGTGCCAGCAGCCAAAGACAGGGGGGGACTGAAGCTTTCTTT,CASSQRQGGTEAFF
TRBV10-3,TRBJ1-1,NA,NA,TGTGCCATCAGTGAGTCGAGTAAGGGTGAAGCTTTCTTT,CAISESSKGEAFF
TRBV2,TRBJ2-2,NA,NA,TGTGCCAGCAGGTTAATCGGGAGTTTATTTAGAAACACCGGGGAGCTGTTTTTT,CASRLIGSLFRNTGELFF
TRBV10-3,TRBJ2-6,NA,many,TGTGCCATCAGTCAGGGAACCTCTGGGGCCAACGTCCTGACTTTC,CAISQGTSGANVLTF
TRBV20-1,TRBJ2-5,TRBD2,few,TGCAGTGCTAGTTTTCTAGCGGGAGCTGGGGAGACCCAGTACTTC,CSASFLAGAGETQYF
TRBV20-1,TRBJ2-1,NA,NA,TGCAGTGCTAGAGAAGGGAGACGCTCCTACAATGAGCAGTTCTTC,CSAREGRRSYNEQFF
TRBV20-1,TRBJ1-5,NA,few,TGCAGTGCTAGTCTGGACAGTCATAGCAATCAGCCCCAGCATTTT,CSASLDSHSNQPQHF
TRBV19,TRBJ1-2,TRBD1,NA,TGTGCCAGTACCCGGGACAGAAGGAACTATGGCTACACCTTC,CASTRDRRNYGYTF
TRBV20-1,TRBJ1-5,TRBD1,few,TGCAGTGCTAGACGGACAGGGGGGCTGAATCAGCCCCAGCATTTT,CSARRTGGLNQPQHF
TRBV3-1,TRBJ1-2,NA,few,TGTGCCAGCAGCCAAAGGAACCACTATGGCTACACCTTC,CASSQRNHYGYTF
TRBV6-1,TRBJ2-2,NA,many,TGTGCCAGCACTCTCAGGGAGAGGATTCTCGCCGGGGAGCTGTTTTTT,CASTLRERILAGELFF
TRBV29-1,TRBJ2-3,TRBD1,many,TGCATCTACCAAGGGGGCGCGGACACAGATACGCAGTATTTT,CIYQGGADTDTQYF
TRBV4-1,TRBJ2-7,NA,many,TGCGCCAGCAGCCATCCTCGCGGGACTCTAGCCTCCTACGAGCAGTACTTC,CASSHPRGTLASYEQYF
TRBV28,TRBJ1-3,TRBD1,few,TGTGCCAGCAGCGGGGGGCAGGGGGACCCTCTTGGAAACACCATATATTTT,CASSGGQGDPLGNTIYF
TRBV6-2/TRBV6-3,TRBJ2-5,NA,few,TGTGCCAGCAGTTATCTCGGACAGCCCCAAGAGACCCAGTACTTC,CASSYLGQPQETQYF
TRBV7-6,TRBJ1-2,TRBD1,few,TGTGCCAGCAGCCTAGAGACAGGGGGAACTTATGGCTACACCTTC,CASSLETGGTYGYTF
TRBV4-2,TRBJ2-5,TRBD2,few,TGTGCCAGCAGCCAAGGTCAGTTAGCGGGAGGACTGCAAGAGACCCAGTACTTC,CASSQGQLAGGLQETQYF
TRBV28,TRBJ2-6,NA,NA,TGTGCCAGCGGAGCGGACGCCTCTGGGGCCAACGTCCTGACTTTC,CASGADASGANVLTF
TRBV20-1,TRBJ1-2,NA,few,TGCAGTGCTAGTGATGTCGGGGGGAACTATGGCTACACCTTC,CSASDVGGNYGYTF
TRBV7-9,TRBJ1-1,NA,NA,TGTGCCAGCAGCCTAAGCGACCGACACACTGAAGCTTTCTTT,CASSLSDRHTEAFF
TRBV15,TRBJ2-1,NA,few,TGTGCCACCAGCAGCGGGCGGGGAAACTCCTACAATGAGCAGTTCTTC,CATSSGRGNSYNEQFF
TRBV7-2,TRBJ2-3,TRBD2,few,TGTGCCAGCAGCTTTACTAGCGGAGGGGGGTCAGATACGCAGTATTTT,CASSFTSGGGSDTQYF
TRBV20-1,TRBJ2-7,TRBD1,few,TGCAGTCCGACCTCCTCGGACAGGGGCTACGAGCAGTACTTC,CSPTSSDRGYEQYF
TRBV6-1,TRBJ1-5,NA,many,TGTGCCAGCAGTCGACCTCGGACCGACCCAACCAGGCCCCAGCATTTT,CASSRPRTDPTRPQHF
TRBV12-3/TRBV12-4,TRBJ2-1,NA,many,TGTGCCAGCAGTGGTGCGATTGAGCAGTTCTTC,CASSGAIEQFF
TRBV4-1,TRBJ1-5,NA,NA,TGCGCCAGCAGCCGAACACAAGGGAGCAATCAGCCCCAGCATTTT,CASSRTQGSNQPQHF
TRBV20-1,TRBJ2-5,TRBD1,many,TGCAGTGCTCCCAGGGGGCCCCAAGAGACCCAGTACTTC,CSAPRGPQETQYF
TRBV7-8,TRBJ2-7,NA,NA,TGTGCCAGCAGCCGGCGGGACGGTCGAGAGCAGTACTTC,CASSRRDGREQYF
TRBV3-1,TRBJ1-1,NA,NA,TGTGCCAGCAGCCCGGGACGGAGGAACACTGAAGCTTTCTTT,CASSPGRRNTEAFF
TRBV20-1,TRBJ2-1,NA,NA,TGCAGTGCTAGCAGCAATGAGCAGTTCTTC,CSASSNEQFF
TRBV11-2,TRBJ1-2,NA,many,TGTGCCAGTAGCACGTCCCGGGACGGGAATGGCTACACCTTC,CASSTSRDGNGYTF
TRBV6-2/TRBV6-3,TRBJ1-4,NA,few,TGTGCCAGCAGTTACGACCCAGAGGCAACTAATGAAAAACTGTTTTTT,CASSYDPEATNEKLFF
TRBV6-5,TRBJ2-7,TRBD2,few,TGTGCCAGCAGTTACGGGACTAGCGGGTCTAGCTCCTACGAGCAGTACTTC,CASSYGTSGSSSYEQYF
TRBV5-1,TRBJ1-2,NA,few,TGCGCCAGCAGCTTGGATATAGGGAGGGGCTATGGCTACACCTTC,CASSLDIGRGYGYTF
TRBV20-1,TRBJ1-4,NA,NA,TGCAGTGCTAGAGATGCCCAAAGGGATGAAAAACTGTTTTTT,CSARDAQRDEKLFF
TRBV5-1,TRBJ2-7,TRBD1,NA,TGCGCCAGCAGCTTGGAACAGGGGAAATCCTACGAGCAGTACTTC,CASSLEQGKSYEQYF
TRBV5-1,TRBJ2-5,NA,few,TGCGCCAGCGGAGGGGGATCTACGGAGACCCAGTACTTC,CASGGGSTETQYF
TRBV6-1,TRBJ2-2,NA,NA,TGTGCCAGCAGTGAAGTTGTCACCGGGGAGCTGTTTTTT,CASSEVVTGELFF
TRBV7-2,TRBJ1-1,NA,many,TGTGCCAGCAGCCCCCAGGGCGCGATCCCTGAAGCTTTCTTT,CASSPQGAIPEAFF
TRBV12-3/TRBV12-4,TRBJ1-2,NA,few,TGTGCCAGCAGTTTAGCACACCGGGACACACGAAACGGCTACACCTTC,CASSLAHRDTRNGYTF
TRBV7-7,TRBJ2-2,NA,NA,TGTGCTAGCAGCTTAACCGGGACCGGGGAGCTGTTTTTT,CASSLTGTGELFF
TRBV29-1,TRBJ1-1,NA,NA,TGCAGCGTTGGGGGCCGGGTTGAAGCTTTCTTT,CSVGGRVEAFF